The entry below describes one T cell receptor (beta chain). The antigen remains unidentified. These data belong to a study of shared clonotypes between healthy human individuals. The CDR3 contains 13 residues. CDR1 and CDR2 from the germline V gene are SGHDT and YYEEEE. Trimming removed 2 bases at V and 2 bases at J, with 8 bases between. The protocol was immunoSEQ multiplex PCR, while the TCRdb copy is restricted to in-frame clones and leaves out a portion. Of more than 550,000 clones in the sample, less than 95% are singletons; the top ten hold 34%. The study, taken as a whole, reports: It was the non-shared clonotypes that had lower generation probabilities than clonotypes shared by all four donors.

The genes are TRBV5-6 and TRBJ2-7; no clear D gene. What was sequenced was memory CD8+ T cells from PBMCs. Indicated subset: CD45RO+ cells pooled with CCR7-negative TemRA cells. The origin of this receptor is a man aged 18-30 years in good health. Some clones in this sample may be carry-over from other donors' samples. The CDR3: CASSFGSTYEQYF. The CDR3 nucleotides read TGTGCCAGCAGCTTTGGGTCAACCTACGAGCAGTACTTC.